The entry below gives a single T cell receptor (beta chain) sequence along with its context. Its cognate antigen is unknown. This sample stems from a study of a mutant IDH1 vaccine in newly diagnosed glioma. Background on the study: Vaccines were first given 4-6 weeks after radiotherapy alone, or with temozolomide cycles. The treated group averaged about 41 years old and was about 60% male, around 38% female. Therapy received beforehand was radiotherapy, temozolomide, or both, with most patients given both.

Looked up from germline, CDR1 is MGHRA and CDR2 is YSYEKL. The ends were cut back, 1 base at V and 6 bases at J, with 4 bases in the middle. The CDR3 extends over 12 amino acids. Time point specified: week 11, during vaccination. Doses consisted of 300 ug of mutant IDH1 20-mer peptide each, paired with topical imiquimod. Profiling relied on immunoSEQ multiplex PCR, and the TCRdb table lists in-frame clones only, not all of them. The repertoire holds roughly 22,000 clones, with just under 90% as singletons. The TCR sequence derives from a woman between 40 and 50 years old with glioma. The V gene is TRBV4-1, the J gene TRBJ1-5; D uncertain. The material was PBMCs, obtained from a glioma patient whose treatment included an IDH1 peptide vaccine. This CDR3 is CASSQGAQPQHF. CDR3 in DNA: TGCGCCAGCAGCCAAGGAGCTCAGCCCCAGCATTTT.